The 2 T cell receptor beta chains reported below all come from one sample, sequenced in a study of lymphopenia after photon versus proton radiotherapy. Data came from immunoSEQ multiplex PCR; TCRdb stores just in-frame clones and leaves some out. In the table there are 150,000 to 200,000 clones, 80% to 90% of which are singletons. The material was peripheral blood, obtained from a patient treated with photon-based radiotherapy. The origin of the receptors is a man aged 50 to 59 with gastric cancer.

The chain couples TRBV30 to TRBJ2-2, with D tentatively TRBD2 (5 bases). V lost 4 bases to trimming and J lost 4 bases, with 10 bases between them. CDR1 and CDR2 (germline): GTSNPN, SVGIG (reference sequence). This CDR3 is built from 13 residues. The CDR3 loop reads CAWIPRGTGELFF. The DNA for the CDR3 is TGTGCCTGGATCCCACGGGGCACCGGGGAGCTGTTTTTT.

The chain employs TRBV18 and TRBJ1-1; the match to TRBD1 covers 7 bases. Unmatched junction bases numbered 5, after V lost 3 bases and J lost 4 bases. CDR1 is KGHSH and CDR2 is LQKENI in the germline V gene. CDR3 length equals 14 residues. In nucleotides, the CDR3 is TGTGCCAGCTCACCGACAGGGCTAGGCACTGAAGCTTTCTTT. Protein sequence: CASSPTGLGTEAFF. Using reference TRBV18 and TRBJ1-1 for the parts outside the CDR3, the full variable domain is NAGVMQNPRHLVRRRGQEARLRCSPMKGHSHVYWYRQLPEEGLKFMVYLQKENIIDESGMPKERFSAEFPKEGPSILRIQQVVRGDSAAYFCASSPTGLGTEAFFGQGTRLTVV.